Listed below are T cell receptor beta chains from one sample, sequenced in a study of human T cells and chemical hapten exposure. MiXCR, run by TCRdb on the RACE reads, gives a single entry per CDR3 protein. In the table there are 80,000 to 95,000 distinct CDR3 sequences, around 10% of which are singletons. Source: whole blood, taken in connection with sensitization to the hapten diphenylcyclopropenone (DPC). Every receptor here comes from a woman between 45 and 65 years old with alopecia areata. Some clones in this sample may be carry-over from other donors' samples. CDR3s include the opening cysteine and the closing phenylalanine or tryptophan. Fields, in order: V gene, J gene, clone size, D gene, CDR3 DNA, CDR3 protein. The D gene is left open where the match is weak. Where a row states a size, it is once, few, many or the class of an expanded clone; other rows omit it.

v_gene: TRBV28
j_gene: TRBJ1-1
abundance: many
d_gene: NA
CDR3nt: TGTGCCAGTGCTACTGCCATCCCCAGGAACACTGAAGCTTTCTTT
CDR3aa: CASATAIPRNTEAFF

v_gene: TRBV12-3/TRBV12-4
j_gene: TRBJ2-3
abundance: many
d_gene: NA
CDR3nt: TGTGCCAGCAGTTTAAGTGGAGGGCCAGATACGCAGTATTTT
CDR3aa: CASSLSGGPDTQYF

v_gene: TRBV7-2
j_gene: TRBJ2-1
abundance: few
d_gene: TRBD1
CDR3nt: TGTGCCAGCAGCTTCGCCGGGACAGGGGGCCGATACAATGAGCAGTTCTTC
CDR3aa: CASSFAGTGGRYNEQFF

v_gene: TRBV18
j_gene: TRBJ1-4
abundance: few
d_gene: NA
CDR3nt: TGTGCCAGCTCACCCCCGGGGGGGGCGCCCGAAAAACTGTTTTTT
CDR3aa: CASSPPGGAPEKLFF

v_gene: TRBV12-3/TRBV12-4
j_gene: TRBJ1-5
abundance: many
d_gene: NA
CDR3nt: TGTGCCAGCAGTTCCCAGGGAGGGCAGCCACAGCATTTT
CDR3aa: CASSSQGGQPQHF

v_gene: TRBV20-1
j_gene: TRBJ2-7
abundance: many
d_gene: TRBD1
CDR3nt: TGCAGTGCTAGATCTGACAGGGGGCAATACGAGCAGTACTTC
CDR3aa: CSARSDRGQYEQYF

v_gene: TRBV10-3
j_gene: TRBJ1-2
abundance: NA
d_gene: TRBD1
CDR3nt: TGTGCCATCAGTGACCCTACCTGGGGACAGGGCAGAAATGGCTACACCTTC
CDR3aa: CAISDPTWGQGRNGYTF

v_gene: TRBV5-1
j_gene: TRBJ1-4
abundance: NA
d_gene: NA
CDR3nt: TGCGCCAGCAGCTCAGCAGGGTATGATGAAAAACTGTTTTTT
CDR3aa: CASSSAGYDEKLFF

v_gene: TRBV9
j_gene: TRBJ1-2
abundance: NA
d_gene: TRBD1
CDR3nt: TGTGCCAGCAGCACTCCAACCGGGACAGGGCGAGGCTACACCTTC
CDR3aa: CASSTPTGTGRGYTF

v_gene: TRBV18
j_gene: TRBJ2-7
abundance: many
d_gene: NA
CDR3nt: TGTGCCAGCGCCCCGGAGCAGGGCTTGCACGAGCAGTACTTC
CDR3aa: CASAPEQGLHEQYF

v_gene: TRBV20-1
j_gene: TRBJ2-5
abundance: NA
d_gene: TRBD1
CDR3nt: TGCAGTGCCCCGAGACAGGGTAGGGACGAGACCCAGTACTTC
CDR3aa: CSAPRQGRDETQYF

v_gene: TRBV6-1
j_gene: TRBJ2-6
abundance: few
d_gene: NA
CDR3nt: TGTGCCAGCAGTGCACTTTCTGGGGCCAACGTCCTGACTTTC
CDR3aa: CASSALSGANVLTF

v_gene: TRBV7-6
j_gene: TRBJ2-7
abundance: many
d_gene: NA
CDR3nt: TGTGCCAGCAGCTTTGGAACCTACGAGCAGTACTTC
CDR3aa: CASSFGTYEQYF

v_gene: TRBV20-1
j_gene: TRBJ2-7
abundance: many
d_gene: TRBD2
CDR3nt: TGCAGTGCTAGAGATCGCGGGACTACCACCTACGAGCAGTACTTC
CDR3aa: CSARDRGTTTYEQYF

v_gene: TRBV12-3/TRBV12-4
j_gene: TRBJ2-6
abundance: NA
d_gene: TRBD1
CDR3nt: TGTGCCAGCAGTCGGGACAGGGGCGCTGGGGCCAACGTCCTGACTTTC
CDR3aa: CASSRDRGAGANVLTF

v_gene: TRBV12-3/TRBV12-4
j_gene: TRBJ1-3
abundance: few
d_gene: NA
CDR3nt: TGTGCCAGCAGTAACCACGGAAACACCATATATTTT
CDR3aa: CASSNHGNTIYF

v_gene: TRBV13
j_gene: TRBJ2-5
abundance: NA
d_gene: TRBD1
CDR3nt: TGTGCCAGCCAGGGGGCTCGTTTTTCGGAGACCCAGTACTTC
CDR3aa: CASQGARFSETQYF

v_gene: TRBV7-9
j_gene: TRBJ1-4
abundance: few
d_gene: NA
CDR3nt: TGTGCCAGCAGCAAACCTGCAACTAATGAAAAACTGTTTTTT
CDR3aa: CASSKPATNEKLFF

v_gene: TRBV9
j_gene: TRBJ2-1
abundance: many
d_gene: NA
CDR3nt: TGTGCCAGCAGCAAGAAAGTGGGGGCATCCTACAATGAGCAGTTCTTC
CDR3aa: CASSKKVGASYNEQFF

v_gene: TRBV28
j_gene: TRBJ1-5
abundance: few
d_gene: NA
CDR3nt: TGTGCCAGCAGTGGACATTCCCGGTATAGCAATCAGCCCCAGCATTTT
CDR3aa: CASSGHSRYSNQPQHF

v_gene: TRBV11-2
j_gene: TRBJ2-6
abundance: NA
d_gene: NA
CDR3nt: TGTGCCAGCAGCTTGACAGTTACTGGGGCCAACGTCCTGACTTTC
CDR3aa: CASSLTVTGANVLTF

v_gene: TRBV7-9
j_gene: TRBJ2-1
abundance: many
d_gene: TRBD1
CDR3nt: TGTGCCAGCAGCTTACCGGACAGGGGGCTCGTAAGTGAGCAGTTCTTC
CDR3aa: CASSLPDRGLVSEQFF

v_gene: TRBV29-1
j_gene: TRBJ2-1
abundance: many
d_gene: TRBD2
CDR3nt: TGCAGCGTTGACTTAGCGGGGGACTACAATGAGCAGTTCTTC
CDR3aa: CSVDLAGDYNEQFF

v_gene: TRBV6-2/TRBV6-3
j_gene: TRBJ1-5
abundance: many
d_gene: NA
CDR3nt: TGTGCCAGCAGTCGCCTTGATCAGCCCCAGCATTTT
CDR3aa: CASSRLDQPQHF

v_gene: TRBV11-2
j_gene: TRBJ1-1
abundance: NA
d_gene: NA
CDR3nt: TGTGCCAGCAGCTTCGAGGGGTCGAGCACTGAAGCTTTCTTT
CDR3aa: CASSFEGSSTEAFF

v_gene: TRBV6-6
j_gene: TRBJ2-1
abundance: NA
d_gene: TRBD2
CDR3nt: TGTGCCAGCAGTTTACTAGCGGGGTCAAGCAATGAGCAGTTCTTC
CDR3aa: CASSLLAGSSNEQFF

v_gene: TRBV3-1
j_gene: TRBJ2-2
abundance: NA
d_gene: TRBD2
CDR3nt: TGTGCCAGCAGGGCTAGCGGGAGTATGAACACCGGGGAGCTGTTTTTT
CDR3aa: CASRASGSMNTGELFF

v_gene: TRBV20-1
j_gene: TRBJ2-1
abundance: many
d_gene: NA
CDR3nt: TGCAGTGCTGGCCCCCTCGGGGCTTCCACCTACAATGAGCAGTTCTTC
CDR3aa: CSAGPLGASTYNEQFF

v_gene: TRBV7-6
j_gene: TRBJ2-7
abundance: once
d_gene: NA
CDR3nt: TGTGCCAGCAGCCCCCCGGGACACAACTCCTACGAGCAGTACTTC
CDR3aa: CASSPPGHNSYEQYF

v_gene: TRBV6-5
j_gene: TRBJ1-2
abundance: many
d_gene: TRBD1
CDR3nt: TGTGCCAGCAGTCCAAAGACAGGGGTGCAGTATGGCTACACCTTC
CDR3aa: CASSPKTGVQYGYTF

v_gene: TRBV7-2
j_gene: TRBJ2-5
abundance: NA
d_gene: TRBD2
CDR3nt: TGTGCCAGTTCGGAGCGGGAGAATTGGGAGACCCAGTACTTC
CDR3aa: CASSERENWETQYF

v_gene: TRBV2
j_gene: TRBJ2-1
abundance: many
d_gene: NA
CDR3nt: TGTGCCAGCAGAAAGGGAGAGTTGGCCGAGCAGTTCTTC
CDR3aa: CASRKGELAEQFF